This T cell receptor (beta chain) was retrieved from a study of naive and memory T cell subsets. The CDR3 length is 12 residues. Germline values: CDR1 PRHDT, CDR2 FYEKMQ (reference sequence). Trimming took off 3 bases at V and 12 bases at J, with 14 bases between the two ends. CD4+ T cell IFNgamma after overnight CMV lysate exposure gave donor CMV status. Cells stained for CD3, CD4, CD8, CD45RA and CD27 were sorted into four subsets. Both TRBC1 and TRBC2 were covered by a beta constant-region primer of two equimolar oligonucleotides. The ligated cDNA underwent four PCR rounds using SP2 and nested alpha and beta constant-region primers. Via MiXCR, TCRdb re-called the UMI-ligation and nested PCR reads, giving one row per CDR3 protein. The data contain over 110,000 distinct CDR3 sequences, more than 15% of them seen just once; the ten biggest clones take up around 0.63%. Study-level results: Between naive and memory subsets, TCR abundance power law exponents differed. Especially in CD8 cells, naive repertoires contained a few larger clonotypes, possibly CD45RA-re-expressing memory cells. From naive to CM, EM and EMRA, diversity decreased and Gini increased.

A remark on this clonotype: Its cognate antigen is unknown.

This receptor was taken from a human donor in good health. V gene TRBV13 combines with J gene TRBJ1-1; D unclear. The sample consisted of naive CD8+ T cells from blood. The CDR3 here is CASSLEGKRTFF. CDR3 nucleotide sequence: TGTGCCAGCAGCTTGGAAGGAAAACGAACTTTCTTT.